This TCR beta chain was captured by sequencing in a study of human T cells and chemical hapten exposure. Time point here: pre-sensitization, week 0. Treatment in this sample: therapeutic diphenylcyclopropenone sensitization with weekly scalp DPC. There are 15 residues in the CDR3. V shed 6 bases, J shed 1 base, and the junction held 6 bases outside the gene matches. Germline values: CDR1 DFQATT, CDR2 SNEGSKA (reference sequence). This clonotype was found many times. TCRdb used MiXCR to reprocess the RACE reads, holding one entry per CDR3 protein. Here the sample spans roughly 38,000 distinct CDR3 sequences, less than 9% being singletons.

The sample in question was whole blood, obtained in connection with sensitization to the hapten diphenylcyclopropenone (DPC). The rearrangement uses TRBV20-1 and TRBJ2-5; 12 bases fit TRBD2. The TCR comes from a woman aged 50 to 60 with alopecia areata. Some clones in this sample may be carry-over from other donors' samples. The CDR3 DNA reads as TGCAGTGCCCCTCCGACTAGCGGGAGCCAAGAGACCCAGTACTTC. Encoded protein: CSAPPTSGSQETQYF.